This T cell receptor (beta chain) derives from a study of cytomegalovirus exposure and HLA in healthy donors. As for this clone: Its antigen is undetermined.

General study findings and limits: Upon later analysis, TCR association rates were observed to vary by HLA locus, being highest for DRB1 and lowest for HLA-C. Confirmation was obtained in vitro that a few CMV-associated chains are specific for CMV antigens. Earlier analysis found most TCR beta V segments productive about 87% or about 30% of the time.

The CDR3 is made up of 15 amino acids. Trimming shortened V by 6 bases and J by 3 bases, and 12 bases separated the two germline ends. The V gene's germline CDR1 is MNHEY and CDR2 SVGAGI. In the PCR, 60 Vbeta and 13 Jbeta primers were used. Libraries were prepared by immunoSEQ multiplex PCR; TCRdb keeps only in-frame clonotypes and omits some of them. The table shows over 110,000 clones, with under 90% occurring only once. The origin of this receptor is a male donor in good health and CMV-seronegative. Sequenced: PBMCs. This chain links TRBV6-5 with TRBJ1-6; TRBD1 might be the D (5 bases). CDR3: CASRPDTDYNSPLHF. CDR3 in DNA: TGTGCCAGCAGACCGGACACCGACTATAATTCACCCCTCCACTTT.